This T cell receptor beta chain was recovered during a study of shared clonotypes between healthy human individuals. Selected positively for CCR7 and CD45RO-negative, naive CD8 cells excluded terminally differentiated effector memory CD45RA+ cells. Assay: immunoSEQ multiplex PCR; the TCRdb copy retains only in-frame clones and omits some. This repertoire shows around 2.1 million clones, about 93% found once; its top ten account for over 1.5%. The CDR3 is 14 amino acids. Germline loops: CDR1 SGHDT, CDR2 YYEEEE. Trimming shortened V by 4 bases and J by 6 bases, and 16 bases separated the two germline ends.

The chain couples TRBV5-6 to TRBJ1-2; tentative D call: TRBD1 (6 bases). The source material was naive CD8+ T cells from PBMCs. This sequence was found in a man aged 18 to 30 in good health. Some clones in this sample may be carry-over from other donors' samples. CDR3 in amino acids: CASSPGPGVNGYTF. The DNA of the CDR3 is TGTGCCAGCAGCCCGGGTCCAGGGGTAAATGGCTACACCTTC.